This T cell receptor (beta chain) came from a study of shared clonotypes between healthy human individuals. There are 16 residues in the CDR3. Looked up from germline, CDR1 is MDHEN and CDR2 is SYDVKM. V lost 3 bases to trimming and J lost 7 bases; unmatched junction nucleotides: 9. Data came from immunoSEQ multiplex PCR; TCRdb stores just in-frame clones and leaves some out. The sample yields 1,500,000 or so clones, roughly 96% seen once. Sequencing was performed on naive CD4+ T cells sorted from blood. Subset meaning: CD45RA+ positively selected. The TCR sequence derives from a man aged 25-45 years in good health. The chain recombines TRBV28 with TRBJ2-1; TRBD2 agrees at 10 bases. The CDR3 reads CASSLGGAGGWNEQFF. The CDR3 DNA follows: TGTGCCAGCAGTTTGGGGGGAGCGGGAGGGTGGAATGAGCAGTTCTTC.